The next 12 T cell receptor beta chains were all read from a single sample in a study of T and B cells in COVID-19 patients. From blood, about 250-500 ng of genomic DNA served as TRB template. Multiplex PCR with BIOMED2 TRB-A/B primer pools amplified TRB rearrangements. MiXCR, applied by TCRdb to the multiplex PCR reads, yields one record per CDR3 protein. The table lists about 3,100 distinct CDR3 sequences, 22% of them singletons, with about 17% in the top ten. Sequencing was done on a sample of blood. The receptors were gathered from a human donor with active COVID-19.

In its sample, this clonotype was seen a few times. This sequence joins TRBV24-1 and TRBJ2-3; TRBD1 matches at 9 bases. The CDR3 is 15 residues long. Trimming cost V 6 bases and J 5 bases; bases outside gene matches: 8. Germline CDR1 is KGHDR and CDR2 is SFDVKD. The chain's CDR3 is CATSRGQGLGDTQYF. CDR3 coding DNA: TGTGCCACCAGTAGGGGACAGGGCTTAGGAGATACGCAGTATTTT.

This chain uses TRBV20-1 with TRBJ1-6, with no clear D. Germline loops: CDR1 DFQATT, CDR2 SNEGSKA (reference sequence). The CDR3 is made up of 14 amino acids. Trimming removed 1 base from V and 8 bases from J, with 12 bases in between. CDR3 residues: CSARAGNSDSPLHF. Here the CDR3 DNA reads TGCAGTGCTAGAGCCGGGAATTCTGATTCACCCCTCCACTTT.

A single count supports this clonotype. V and J are TRBV12-5 and TRBJ2-1; no definite D call. Germline lookup yields CDR1 LGHNT and CDR2 FRNRAP. The CDR3 sequence is 12 residues long. V was trimmed by 4 bases and J by 8 bases, leaving 9 bases between them. The CDR3 nucleotides read TGTGCTAGTGGTTCCTCGGCCCATGAGCAGTTCTTC. Translating gives CASGSSAHEQFF.

By sample fraction, this clonotype is medium-sized. The chain links TRBV5-6 to TRBJ1-2; D ambiguous. Trimming cost V 4 bases and J 5 bases, with 9 bases left between them. Germline V gene lookup returns CDR1 SGHDT and CDR2 YYEEEE. The CDR3 consists of 12 residues. The DNA for the CDR3 is TGTGCCAGCAGCCTAAGACCGTATGGCTACACCTTC. It codes for CASSLRPYGYTF.

This clonotype is labeled medium-sized. This chain links TRBV5-4 with TRBJ2-1, with 10 bases fitting TRBD1. Germline CDR1 reads SGHNT; CDR2 reads YYREEE (reference sequence). V lost 4 bases to trimming and J lost 3 bases; unmatched junction nucleotides: 4. The CDR3 is 15 amino acids. CDR3 DNA sequence: TGTGCCAGCAGCCTCGGACAGGGGGTCTACAATGAGCAGTTCTTC. It specifies CASSLGQGVYNEQFF.

This chain connects TRBV5-4 to TRBJ2-5, with 7 bases lining up with TRBD1. The CDR3 spans 13 residues. The V segment lost 4 bases and the J segment 3 bases; nucleotides outside the gene matches: 3. Per the germline V gene, CDR1 is SGHNT and CDR2 is YYREEE (reference sequence). The CDR3 here is CASSPTGKETQYF. The CDR3 DNA reads as TGTGCCAGCAGCCCGACAGGGAAAGAGACCCAGTACTTC.

The chain uses TRBV7-2 and TRBJ2-2; 9 bases are shared with TRBD2. V gave up 5 bases and J gave up 5 bases; unmatched junction bases: 15. Looked up from germline, CDR1 is SGHTA and CDR2 is FQGNSA. The CDR3 is 18 residues long. CDR3 coding DNA: TGTGCCAGCAGCCCGAACCCGACTAGCGGCCGACTTACCGGGGAGCTGTTTTTT. It yields the protein CASSPNPTSGRLTGELFF.

This clonotype has more than one count but fewer than ten. The rearrangement links TRBV24-1 to TRBJ2-2, with 7 nucleotides matching TRBD1. CDR1 is KGHDR and CDR2 is SFDVKD in the germline V gene. CDR3 length equals 14 residues. V gave up 9 bases and J gave up 0 bases; unmatched junction bases: 3. In DNA form, the CDR3 reads TGTGCCACCCACGGGACAGCGAACACCGGGGAGCTGTTTTTT. Amino acid sequence: CATHGTANTGELFF.

This clonotype was found a few times. The V and J genes are TRBV28 and TRBJ2-7; the D call may be TRBD1 or TRBD2 (6 bases each). The length of the CDR3 is 15 residues. V shed 6 bases and J shed 2 bases, with 17 bases lying between them. Per the germline V gene, CDR1 is MDHEN and CDR2 is SYDVKM. CDR3 loop: CASREGGQATYEQYF. CDR3 coding DNA: TGTGCCAGCAGGGAGGGGGGTCAGGCAACCTACGAGCAGTACTTC.

The chain links TRBV11-2 to TRBJ2-1; D unresolved. The length of the CDR3 is 16 residues. Between the trimmed V and J ends, which lost 4 bases and 0 bases, there was a span of 13 bases. Germline V gene lookup returns CDR1 SGHAT and CDR2 FQNNGV. This chain's CDR3 is CASSSEVRSSYNEQFF. CDR3 in DNA: TGTGCCAGCAGCTCCGAAGTTAGGAGCTCCTACAATGAGCAGTTCTTC.

By sample fraction, this clonotype is large (0.1 to 1%). The chain joins TRBV19 to TRBJ1-2, with D uncertain. The CDR3 has 11 residues. The V gene's germline CDR1 is LNHDA and CDR2 SQIVND (reference sequence). Trimming cost V 7 bases and J 9 bases, with 12 bases left between them. The CDR3 nucleotides read TGTGCCAGTATGGGCTGGGCTCGCTACACCTTC. It encodes CASMGWARYTF.

The sample holds a few counts of this clonotype. The chain uses TRBV4-3 and TRBJ2-6; perhaps D is TRBD1 or TRBD2 (5 bases each). Between the trimmed V and J ends, which lost 1 base and 4 bases, there was a span of 14 bases. The CDR3 spans 17 residues. Germline V lookup: CDR1 LGHNA, CDR2 YSLEER. CDR3 amino acids: CASSQGTWGAGANVLTF. The CDR3 DNA sequence: TGCGCCAGCAGCCAAGGGACTTGGGGCGCAGGGGCCAACGTCCTGACTTTC.